This T cell receptor beta chain came from a study of OX40 agonist ivuxolimab in advanced cancers. Whole-study results and caveats: Near-lowest levels of clonal expansion characterized partial responders at 0.1-3.0 mg/kg.

Systemic immunosuppression or a history of autoimmune disease excluded patients. Generated by immunoSEQ multiplex PCR, the TCRdb table keeps only in-frame clones and is missing some. Of roughly 41,000 clones listed, 89% are singletons. Remarks on this clone: The antigen is not known.

The V gene end was trimmed by 1 base and the J gene end by 3 bases; junction bases not matched to a gene: 5. This CDR3 has 15 residues. The germline gives CDR1 MGHRA, CDR2 YSYEKL. Material: CD4+ or CD8+ T cells sorted from blood, obtained in a trial of the OX40 agonist ivuxolimab. The chain has TRBV4-1 and TRBJ2-7; 8 nucleotides match TRBD2. The sequence was collected from an adult with an advanced solid tumor such as melanoma, head and neck, liver or kidney cancer. CDR3 coding DNA: TGCGCCAGCAGCCAAGTTCGCGGGGGGATCTACGAGCAGTACTTC. The encoded protein is CASSQVRGGIYEQYF.